A selection of T cell receptor beta chains follows, all from one sample in a study of OX40 agonist ivuxolimab in advanced cancers. The data were produced by immunoSEQ multiplex PCR, yet TCRdb's version contains in-frame clones alone and is incomplete. The data show tens of thousands of clones, around 81% seen once. This material consisted of CD4+ or CD8+ T cells sorted from blood, taken in a trial of the OX40 agonist ivuxolimab. These receptors were obtained from an adult with an advanced solid tumor such as melanoma, head and neck, liver or kidney cancer. The CDR3 runs from the conserved cysteine through the conserved F or W. A D gene is named only where the DNA matches it firmly. The size field is filled for only some rows; it gives once, few, many or a size class.

>TRBD1|-|TRBJ2-5|TRBV4-1
CASSQVEGTGGMGETQYF
TGCGCCAGCAGCCAAGTAGAGGGGACAGGGGGCATGGGGGAGACCCAGTACTTC
>TRBD1|few|TRBJ1-1|TRBV4-1
CASSRTGNTEAFF
TGCGCCAGCAGCCGGACAGGAAACACTGAAGCTTTCTTT
>-|-|TRBJ2-7|TRBV9
CASSVGQSSYEQYF
TGTGCCAGCAGCGTAGGACAGAGCTCCTACGAGCAGTACTTC
>-|-|TRBJ1-1|TRBV28
CASSTLWGENTEAFF
TGTGCCAGCAGTACCCTATGGGGGGAGAACACTGAAGCTTTCTTT
>-|-|TRBJ1-1|TRBV27
CASSPGGLNTEAFF
TGTGCCAGCAGTCCCGGGGGACTGAACACTGAAGCTTTCTTT
>TRBD1|-|TRBJ1-1|TRBV14
CASSQGTGAYTEAFF
TGTGCCAGCAGCCAAGGGACAGGAGCATATACTGAAGCTTTCTTT
>-|-|TRBJ1-1|TRBV7-9
CASSPWGNTEAFF
TGTGCCAGCAGCCCGTGGGGGAACACTGAAGCTTTCTTT
>-|-|TRBJ2-3|TRBV2
CASAISDEGWTTDTQYF
TGTGCCAGCGCCATATCGGACGAGGGGTGGACCACAGATACGCAGTATTTT
>-|-|TRBJ2-7|TRBV27
CASSFLDAVYEQYF
TGTGCCAGCAGTTTCTTGGACGCGGTCTACGAGCAGTACTTC
>-|-|TRBJ2-7|TRBV18
CASSPPRHRDSYEQYF
TGTGCCAGCTCACCACCTCGCCACAGGGACTCCTACGAGCAGTACTTC
>-|-|TRBJ2-1|TRBV11-2
CASSLAGSYNEQFF
TGTGCCAGCAGCTTAGCAGGGTCCTACAATGAGCAGTTCTTC
>TRBD2|-|TRBJ2-3|TRBV19
CASTPTSGGADTQYF
TGTGCCAGTACTCCTACTAGCGGGGGGGCAGATACGCAGTATTTT
>-|-|TRBJ2-3|TRBV10-1
CASSEDSFPDTQYF
TGCGCCAGCTCGGAGGACAGCTTCCCAGATACGCAGTATTTT
>TRBD1|-|TRBJ2-7|TRBV7-9
CASSLPGQGYDEQYF
TGTGCCAGCAGCTTACCTGGACAGGGGTACGACGAGCAGTACTTC
>-|-|TRBJ1-1|TRBV28
CASLPAENTEAFF
TGTGCCAGCCTCCCCGCAGAGAACACTGAAGCTTTCTTT
>-|-|TRBJ2-3|TRBV11-2
CASSLYGTDTQYF
TGTGCCAGCAGCTTATACGGCACAGATACGCAGTATTTT
>-|medium-sized|TRBJ1-5|TRBV13
CASSLGQSQPQHF
TGTGCCAGCAGCTTAGGACAGTCTCAGCCCCAGCATTTT
>-|-|TRBJ2-3|TRBV9
CASSVDSSTDTQYF
TGTGCCAGCAGCGTAGACAGTAGCACAGATACGCAGTATTTT